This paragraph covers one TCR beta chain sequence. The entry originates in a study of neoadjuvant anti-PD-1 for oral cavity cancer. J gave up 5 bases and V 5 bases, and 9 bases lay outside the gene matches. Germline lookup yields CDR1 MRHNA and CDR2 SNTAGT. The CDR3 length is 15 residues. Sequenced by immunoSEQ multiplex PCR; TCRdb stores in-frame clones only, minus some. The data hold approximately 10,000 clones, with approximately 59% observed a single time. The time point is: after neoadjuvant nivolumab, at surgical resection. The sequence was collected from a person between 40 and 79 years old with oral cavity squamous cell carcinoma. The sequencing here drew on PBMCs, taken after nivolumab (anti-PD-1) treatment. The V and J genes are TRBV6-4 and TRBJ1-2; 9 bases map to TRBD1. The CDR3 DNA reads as TGTGCCAGCAGTTATCAGCAGACAGGGGGATATGGCTACACCTTC. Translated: CASSYQQTGGYGYTF.